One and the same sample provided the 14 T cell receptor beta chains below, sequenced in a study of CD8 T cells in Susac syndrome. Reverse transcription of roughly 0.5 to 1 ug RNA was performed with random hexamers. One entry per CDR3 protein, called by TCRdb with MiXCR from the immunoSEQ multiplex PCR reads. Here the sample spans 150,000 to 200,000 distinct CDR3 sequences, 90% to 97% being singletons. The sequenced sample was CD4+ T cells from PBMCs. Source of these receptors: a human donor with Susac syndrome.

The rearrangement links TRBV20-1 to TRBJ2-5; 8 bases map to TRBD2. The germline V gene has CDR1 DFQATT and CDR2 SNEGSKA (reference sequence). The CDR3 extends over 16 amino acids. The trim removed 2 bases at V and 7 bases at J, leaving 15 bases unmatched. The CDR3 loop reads CSARRSGGGFLGTQYF. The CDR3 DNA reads TGCAGTGCTAGACGGTCGGGCGGGGGGTTTCTGGGGACCCAGTACTTC.

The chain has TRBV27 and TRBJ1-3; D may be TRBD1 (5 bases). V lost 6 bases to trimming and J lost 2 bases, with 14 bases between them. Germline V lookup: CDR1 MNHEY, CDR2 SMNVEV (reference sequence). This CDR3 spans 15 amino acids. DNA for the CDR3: TGTGCCAGCAGCCGACAAGCAGGGACTGGAAACACCATATATTTT. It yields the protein CASSRQAGTGNTIYF.

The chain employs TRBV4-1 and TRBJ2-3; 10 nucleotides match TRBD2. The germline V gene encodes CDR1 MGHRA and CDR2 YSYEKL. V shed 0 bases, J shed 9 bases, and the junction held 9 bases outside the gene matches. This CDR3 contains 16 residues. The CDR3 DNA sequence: TGCGCCAGCAGCCAAGATCAAGCGGGGGGGCTTTGGACGCAGTATTTT. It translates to CASSQDQAGGLWTQYF.

This chain's CDR3 is CASTQGLIPYEQYF. In DNA, the CDR3 is TGTGCCAGCACCCAGGGGTTAATTCCCTACGAGCAGTACTTC. The chain employs TRBV13 and TRBJ2-7; TRBD1 is a possible D gene (6 bases). Germline assignment: CDR1 PRHDT and CDR2 FYEKMQ (reference sequence). The CDR3 is 14 amino acids. Trimming cost V 7 bases and J 2 bases, with 15 bases left between them.

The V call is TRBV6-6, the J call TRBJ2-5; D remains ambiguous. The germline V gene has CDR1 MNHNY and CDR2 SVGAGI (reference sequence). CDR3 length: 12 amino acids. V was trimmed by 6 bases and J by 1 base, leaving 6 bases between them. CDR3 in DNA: TGTGCCAGCAGCTTCCCCCAAGAGACCCAGTACTTC. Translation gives CASSFPQETQYF.

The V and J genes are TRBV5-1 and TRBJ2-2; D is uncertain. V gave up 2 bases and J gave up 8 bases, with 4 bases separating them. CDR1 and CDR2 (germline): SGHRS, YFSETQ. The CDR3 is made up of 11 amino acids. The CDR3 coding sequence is TGCGCCAGCAGCTTCGTAGGGGAGCTGTTTTTT. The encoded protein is CASSFVGELFF.

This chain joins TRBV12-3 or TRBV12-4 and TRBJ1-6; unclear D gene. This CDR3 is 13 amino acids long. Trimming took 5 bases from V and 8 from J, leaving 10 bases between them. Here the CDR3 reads CASSPGLDSPLHF. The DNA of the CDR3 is TGTGCCAGCAGTCCCGGACTGGATTCACCCCTCCACTTT.

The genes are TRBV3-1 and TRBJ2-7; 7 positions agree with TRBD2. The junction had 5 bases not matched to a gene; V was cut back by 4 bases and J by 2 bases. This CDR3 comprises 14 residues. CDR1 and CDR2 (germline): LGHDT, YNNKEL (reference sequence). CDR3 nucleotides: TGTGCCAGCAGCCCGGGACTACCTCCCTACGAGCAGTACTTC. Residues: CASSPGLPPYEQYF.

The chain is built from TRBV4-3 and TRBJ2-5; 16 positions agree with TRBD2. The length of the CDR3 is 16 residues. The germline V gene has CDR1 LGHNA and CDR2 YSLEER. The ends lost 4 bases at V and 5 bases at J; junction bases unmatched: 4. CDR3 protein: CASSPGTSGGVETQYF. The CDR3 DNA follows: TGCGCCAGCAGCCCGGGGACTAGCGGGGGGGTGGAGACCCAGTACTTC.

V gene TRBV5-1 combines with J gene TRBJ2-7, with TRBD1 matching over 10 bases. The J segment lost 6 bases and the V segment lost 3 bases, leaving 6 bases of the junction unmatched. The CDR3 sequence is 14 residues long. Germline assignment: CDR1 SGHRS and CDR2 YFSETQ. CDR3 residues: CASSSTGGLSEQYF. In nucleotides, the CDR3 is TGCGCCAGCAGCTCGACAGGGGGCCTCTCCGAGCAGTACTTC.

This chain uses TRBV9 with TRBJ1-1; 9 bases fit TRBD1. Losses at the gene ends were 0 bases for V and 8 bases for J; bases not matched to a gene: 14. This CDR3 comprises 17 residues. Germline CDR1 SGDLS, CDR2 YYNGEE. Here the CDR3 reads CASSVDPGQGILREAFF. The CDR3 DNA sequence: TGTGCCAGCAGCGTAGATCCGGGACAGGGAATTTTGCGGGAAGCTTTCTTT.

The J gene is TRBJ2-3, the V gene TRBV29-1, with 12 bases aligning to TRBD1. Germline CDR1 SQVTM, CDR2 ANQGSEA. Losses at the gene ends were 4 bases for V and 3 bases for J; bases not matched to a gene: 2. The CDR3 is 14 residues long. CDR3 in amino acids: CSVGGQGATDTQYF. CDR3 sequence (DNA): TGCAGCGTTGGGGGACAGGGGGCGACAGATACGCAGTATTTT.

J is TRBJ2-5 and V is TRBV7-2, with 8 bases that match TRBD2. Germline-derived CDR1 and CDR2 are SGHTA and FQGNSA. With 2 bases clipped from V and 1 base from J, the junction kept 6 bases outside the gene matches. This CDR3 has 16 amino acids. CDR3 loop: CASSLLGGGIQETQYF. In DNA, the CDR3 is TGTGCCAGCAGCTTACTCGGCGGGGGGATCCAAGAGACCCAGTACTTC.

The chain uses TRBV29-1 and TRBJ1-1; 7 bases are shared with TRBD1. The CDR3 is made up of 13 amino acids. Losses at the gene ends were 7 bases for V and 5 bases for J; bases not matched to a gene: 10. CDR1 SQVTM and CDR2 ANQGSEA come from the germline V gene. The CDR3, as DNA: TGCAGCGGGGGGGCAGGGGGGCGGACTGAAGCTTTCTTT. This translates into CSGGAGGRTEAFF.